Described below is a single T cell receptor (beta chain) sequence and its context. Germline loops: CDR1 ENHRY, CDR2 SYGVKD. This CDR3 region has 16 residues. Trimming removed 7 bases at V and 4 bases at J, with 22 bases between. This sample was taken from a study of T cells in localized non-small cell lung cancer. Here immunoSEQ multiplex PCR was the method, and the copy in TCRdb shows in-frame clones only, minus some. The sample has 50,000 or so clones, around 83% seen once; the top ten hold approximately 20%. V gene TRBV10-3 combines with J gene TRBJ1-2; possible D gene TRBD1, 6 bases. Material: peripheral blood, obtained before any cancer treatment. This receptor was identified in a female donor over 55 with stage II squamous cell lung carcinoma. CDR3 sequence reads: CAIKSQEQGGPYGYTF. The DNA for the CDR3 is TGTGCCATCAAAAGTCAGGAACAGGGAGGTCCCTATGGCTACACCTTC.